This entry is about one TCR beta chain. This clonotype was picked up many times. The target of this receptor is not known. No quality values exist for individual bases; no much larger clone is one base distant. Reverse transcription of 400 to 650 ng RNA was performed with SuperScript III using primers directed against the alpha and beta constant regions. Separate alpha and beta chain libraries were generated by chain-specific third strand synthesis with multiplexing indices. To avoid primer bias, the protocol used one single primer pair to amplify every rearrangement within a chain, and the protocol also attached molecular barcodes to each cDNA molecule. Purified cDNA was joined by T4 RNA Ligase 1 to a 5' RACE adapter carrying a random hexamer and the SP2 sequencing primer site. Second strand synthesis was primed from the SP2 site with Phusion polymerase, using slow temperature ramps to favor optimal annealing. Joined together, two random hexamer sequences that had both been added before amplification formed the 12-nucleotide barcode of each molecule. P5 and P7 adapter elements plus a second index were added in a short first PCR, which was followed by a roughly 21-cycle amplification PCR with P5s and P7 primers. The libraries went through 25 to 35 PCR cycles in total, were quantified on a Qubit, were sized on a Bioanalyzer, and were diluted to roughly 4 nM. Normalized libraries were sequenced on an Illumina MiSeq with 2 x 250 paired-end kits. Reverse transcription reactions were cleaned up on MinElute columns and eluted into roughly 10 ul Tris-Cl. The adapter ligations were run for roughly 25 hours at 16 degrees C, and AMPure XP beads at a 1:1 ratio were afterwards used to clean them. In the source study's methods: Demultiplexed FASTQ files were processed with a modified Decombinator that output V, J, insert and barcode information. Sequences that shared a barcode but differed from the dominant sequence were discarded as errors, and original cDNA molecules were estimated by counting barcodes clustered at Levenshtein distance 3. For downstream analyses, the R packages ineq, vegan, igraph and RCytoscape were used, along with IMGT nomenclature and CDR3 definitions. V gene usage was computed over distinct sequences, each TCR counted once to avoid skew from clonal expansion. Similarity networks connected unique CDR3 amino acid sequences within a donor whenever two sequences differed by a single Levenshtein edit. Published HIV-specific CDR3s (approximately 90 alpha, roughly 700 beta) and CMV-specific CDR3s (more than 12 alpha, over 200 beta) were compiled and searched for in the repertoires. It was shown by random subsampling to size-matched repertoires that the decreased diversity of patients was not caused by their lower sequence numbers. In TCRdb, the public reads were trimmed at Q25 with fastp and aligned with MiXCR, with productive beta chains retained. Here each entry gathers all rows of one CDR3 protein and keeps the most common genes and DNA. The V and J calls were determined by TCRdb, not by the authors. For this sample there are 11,000 to 15,000 distinct CDR3 sequences; roughly a tenth appear just once. Roughly 6.8% of the sample is taken by the ten largest.

The data originate from a study of HIV-infected patients and healthy controls (dated by TCRdb to 2014 to 2015). About the investigation overall: The question the study tested was whether immune perturbation and reconstitution could be captured by deep TCR repertoire sequencing of small blood samples from HIV patients.

Whole blood was used without cell fractionation, so the repertoire reflected all unsorted peripheral T cells. Ten uninfected healthy donors were sampled as controls, and four of these ten donors were sampled twice two to three months apart. For RNA extraction, roughly 2.5 ml of peripheral blood was collected into Tempus tubes. The TURBO-DNase kit was used to remove leftover genomic DNA, and GLOBINclear was used to deplete globin mRNA. CDR1 MNHNY and CDR2 SVGAGI are derived from the germline V gene (reference sequence). Trimming leaves V shorter by 6 bases and J shorter by 5 bases, with the junction holding 14 bases beyond the gene matches. Taken from cysteine to phenylalanine, the CDR3 has 17 residues. CDR3 DNA only is kept here, 51 bases in frame from base 1. Study-wide conclusions, independent of this receptor: Eight alpha and eight beta V genes showed significantly different mean usage between HIV-infected patients and controls. By Jaccard index and by the count of highly shared sequences, healthy controls shared more CDR3s between individuals than HIV+ patients did. Alpha-chain CDR3s from MAIT cells appeared at high frequency in healthy controls but were severely depleted in HIV+ repertoires. During therapy, HIV-associated CDR3s significantly decreased in frequency, while CMV-associated CDR3s did not change significantly, though most became more frequent. Size-matched repertoire data did not replicate the apparent post-therapy recovery of the Gini index in HIV-infected patients. A major limit on how widely the findings apply, in the view of the authors, was that only sixteen HIV-infected individuals were processed. Roughly threefold more distinct CDR3s and higher Shannon diversity were observed in healthy control repertoires than in untreated HIV+ repertoires. The observed differences in diversity were not explained by the slight differences in age and sex profiles between the study cohorts. In the study, no determination of donor HLA types was made. The pairing of alpha and beta chains was not determined in the samples. Oligoclonality may be reflected in the significantly higher mean Gini indices of HIV-infected repertoires compared with controls. Rare events from HIV-infected data received too much weight under size-matching, and comparisons were complicated by unequal numbers of distinct sequences between patients and controls. Using whole blood restricted sequencing depth and prevented separating the dynamics of distinct T-cell subpopulations.

The clonotype was recovered from an adult in good health. Rearrangement joined TRBV6-6 to TRBJ1-4; 8 bases in between match TRBD1. Specimen: blood. CDR3 sequence: CASSQGEQGVWNEKLFF. The sequenced DNA: TGTGCCAGCAGCCAAGGGGAACAGGGGGTGTGGAATGAAAAACTGTTTTTT.